What follows are 19 T cell receptor beta chains derived from one specimen sequenced in a study of cytotoxic CD8 clonotypes in ibrutinib-treated CLL. Measured with immunoSEQ multiplex PCR; TCRdb has only the in-frame clones, and not every one. The table records 25,000 to 30,000 clones, roughly 57% of them present only once. The sample here was PBMCs, taken before ibrutinib treatment. The receptors originated from a human donor with chronic lymphocytic leukemia.

This clone was counted only a few times. This rearrangement joins TRBV7-2 to TRBJ2-5; the D gene is possibly TRBD2 (7 bases). From germline, CDR1 is SGHTA and CDR2 FQGNSA. V was pared by 4 bases and J by 4 bases, with 16 bases between. The CDR3 covers 15 residues. The CDR3 is CASSYQGGAGETQYF. The CDR3 region has the DNA TGTGCCAGCAGCTACCAAGGGGGGGCCGGAGAGACCCAGTACTTC.

The V gene is TRBV28, the J gene TRBJ1-1; D possibly corresponds to TRBD1 (5 bases). Germline CDR1 is MDHEN and CDR2 is SYDVKM. The CDR3 sequence is 15 residues long. Trimming pared 5 bases from V and 10 bases from J, leaving 23 bases between. In DNA, the CDR3 is TGTGCCAGCAGTGCCCGAGTTCGGGACGCCCAGGCAGCTTTCTTT. Its translation: CASSARVRDAQAAFF. Based on the CDR3 plus reference TRBV28 and TRBJ1-1, the full variable domain is DVKVTQSSRYLVKRTGEKVFLECVQDMDHENMFWYRQDPGLGLRLIYFSYDVKMKEKGDIPEGYSVSREKKERFSLILESASTNQTSMYLCASSARVRDAQAAFFGQGTRLTVV.

V usage is TRBV11-2 and J usage is TRBJ1-1; D gene unclear. The germline gives CDR1 SGHAT, CDR2 FQNNGV. The CDR3 runs 15 residues. V was clipped by 3 bases and J by 2 bases, with 13 bases between them. The CDR3 region has the DNA TGTGCCAGCAGCTTGAGTTTTCAGAAAAACACTGAAGCTTTCTTT. It specifies CASSLSFQKNTEAFF.

This chain joins TRBV7-9 and TRBJ1-2; 7 bases align to TRBD1. The V gene's germline CDR1 is SEHNR and CDR2 FQNEAQ (reference sequence). Trimming at V came to 5 bases and at J to 2 bases, leaving 2 bases not matched to a gene. The CDR3 length is 13 residues. CDR3 nucleotides: TGTGCCAGCAGCGTGGGACAGAACTATGGCTACACCTTC. Residues: CASSVGQNYGYTF.

V usage is TRBV7-3 and J usage is TRBJ2-5; D call uncertain. Between the trimmed V and J ends, which lost 5 bases and 1 base, there was a span of 8 bases. In germline, CDR1 is SGHTA, CDR2 FQGTGA. The CDR3 is 13 residues long. The CDR3 spells CASSISAQETQYF. CDR3 nucleotides: TGTGCCAGCAGCATCTCAGCCCAAGAGACCCAGTACTTC.

The chain is built from TRBV5-6 and TRBJ2-3; D possibly matches TRBD1 or TRBD2 (5 bases each). CDR3 size: 16 residues. Trimming took 3 bases from V and 1 from J, leaving 15 bases between them. Germline CDR1 SGHDT, CDR2 YYEEEE. The CDR3 loop is CASSSDLRDRTDTQYF. The CDR3 DNA reads as TGTGCCAGCAGCTCGGACTTAAGGGACCGCACAGATACGCAGTATTTT.

The chain combines TRBV10-1 with TRBJ2-3; no reliable D call. Germline V CDR1 and CDR2: WNHNN, SYGVQD (reference sequence). Trimming removed 2 bases at V and 3 bases at J, with 9 bases between. This CDR3 is 14 amino acids long. Here the CDR3 DNA reads TGCGCCAGCAGTGAGCCACCCGCGACAGATACGCAGTATTTT. It encodes CASSEPPATDTQYF.

For this clone: Mismatch with germline at one junction end may stem from a read error. This rearrangement joins TRBV11-3 to TRBJ2-7; D gene ambiguous. There are 11 residues in the CDR3. Per the germline V gene, CDR1 is SGHNT and CDR2 is YENEEA. CDR3 amino acids: CASSLVDEPNF. CDR3 nucleotides: TGTGCCAGCAGCTTAGTGGACGAGCCCAACTTC.

By its share, this clone is medium-sized. The chain combines TRBV19 with TRBJ1-2; D uncertain. CDR1 and CDR2 from the germline V gene are LNHDA and SQIVND (reference sequence). CDR3 size: 16 residues. Trimming stripped 5 bases from V and 0 bases from J, with 16 bases between. CDR3 DNA: TGTGCCAGTAGTCCTTCACACCTACAAGCTAACTATGGCTACACCTTC. This codes for CASSPSHLQANYGYTF.

In this sample, this clone turned up a few times. The gene calls are TRBV5-1 and TRBJ2-1; 7 bases line up with TRBD1. The V and J ends lost 4 bases and 4 bases, in that order; junction bases with no gene match: 8. CDR1 SGHRS and CDR2 YFSETQ come from the germline V gene. The CDR3 totals 15 residues. The CDR3 region has the DNA TGCGCCAGCAGCCAACAGGGGAACGTGTACAATGAGCAGTTCTTC. It is translated as CASSQQGNVYNEQFF. Drawing the rest from reference TRBV5-1 and TRBJ2-1, the complete variable domain is KAGVTQTPRYLIKTRGQQVTLSCSPISGHRSVSWYQQTPGQGLQFLFEYFSETQRNKGNFPGRFSGRQFSNSRSEMNVSTLELGDSALYLCASSQQGNVYNEQFFGPGTRLTVL.

As DNA, the CDR3 is TGTGCCAGCAGCTCCTATTACGCACAGGGAAACTCTGGGGCCAACGTCCTGACTTTC. Residues: CASSSYYAQGNSGANVLTF. The V gene is TRBV5-6, the J gene TRBJ2-6; a possible D gene is TRBD1 (6 bases). In germline, CDR1 is SGHDT, CDR2 YYEEEE. Trimming left V 3 bases short and J 0 bases short, with 19 bases between. The CDR3 has 19 residues.

The chain joins TRBV27 to TRBJ2-1; D might be TRBD1 (5 bases). The germline V gene has CDR1 MNHEY and CDR2 SMNVEV (reference sequence). CDR3 length: 15 residues. V was clipped by 2 bases and J by 6 bases, with 14 bases between them. CDR3 residues: CASSLGASGSNEQFF. CDR3 nucleotide sequence: TGTGCCAGCAGTTTAGGGGCGAGTGGGTCCAATGAGCAGTTCTTC.

There are a few counts of this clone. The chain recombines TRBV2 with TRBJ2-7; D unresolved. V was clipped by 3 bases and J by 4 bases, with 7 bases between them. From germline, CDR1 is SNHLY and CDR2 FYNNEI. This CDR3 is built from 12 residues. CDR3 bases: TGTGCCAGCAGTGACAGGCCTTACGAGCAGTACTTC. It yields the protein CASSDRPYEQYF.

This chain uses TRBV10-3 with TRBJ2-5; D is uncertain. CDR1 is ENHRY and CDR2 is SYGVKD in the germline V gene. Trimming removed 3 bases from V and 4 bases from J, with 12 bases in between. There are 14 residues in the CDR3. In nucleotides, the CDR3 is TGTGCCATCAGTGACTTAGACCAAGTAGAGACCCAGTACTTC. Amino acid sequence: CAISDLDQVETQYF.

This rearrangement joins TRBV11-2 to TRBJ1-6; D uncertain. The V end was cut by 2 bases, the J end by 9 bases, with 17 bases between. CDR1 is SGHAT and CDR2 is FQNNGV in the germline V gene. This CDR3 is built from 16 residues. The CDR3 spells CASSLREGSFTSPLHF. The CDR3 nucleotides read TGTGCCAGCAGCTTACGGGAAGGGTCGTTCACTTCACCCCTCCACTTT.

The CDR3 here is CTSRCDMVGDVNTEAFF. The CDR3 DNA reads TGCACCAGCAGGTGCGACATGGTCGGGGACGTGAACACTGAAGCTTTCTTT. The V and J genes are TRBV1 and TRBJ1-1. TRBV1 represents a pseudogene. The length of the CDR3 is 17 residues.

V and J are TRBV9 and TRBJ2-2; 7 positions match TRBD1. The germline gives CDR1 SGDLS, CDR2 YYNGEE. The CDR3 runs 16 residues. J was trimmed by 4 bases and V by 3 bases; bases with no gene match: 9. CDR3 DNA sequence: TGTGCCAGCAGCGAGTCTCACAGGGGTGCCACCGGGGAGCTGTTTTTT. This translates into CASSESHRGATGELFF.

The table lists this clone with a count of one. The V and J genes are TRBV5-4 and TRBJ2-3; 13 nucleotides line up with TRBD2. CDR3 size: 16 residues. Germline CDR1 reads SGHNT; CDR2 reads YYREEE (reference sequence). Trimming removed 2 bases from V and 5 bases from J; junction bases left unmatched: 5. The CDR3 DNA follows: TGTGCCAGCAGCTTCCTAAGACTAGCGGGAGGAGATACGCAGTATTTT. Encoded protein: CASSFLRLAGGDTQYF.

This clone was counted a few times. The chain uses TRBV7-6 and TRBJ2-7, with 7 bases fitting TRBD2. Germline loops: CDR1 SGHVS, CDR2 FNYEAQ. This CDR3 is 15 amino acids long. The V segment lost 5 bases and the J segment 0 bases; nucleotides outside the gene matches: 7. The CDR3 here is CASSPTGGNSYEQYF. As DNA, the CDR3 is TGTGCCAGCAGCCCGACGGGGGGAAACTCCTACGAGCAGTACTTC.